Each of the 32 T cell receptor beta chains below was sequenced from the same sample in a study of memory CD4+ T cells and cytomegalovirus serostatus. Only in-frame clones appear in the TCRdb table, and some are missing; sequencing was by immunoSEQ multiplex PCR. Of tens of thousands of clones detected, about 79% appear once; the ten largest clones hold under 8%. The sort gate was single viable CD3+CD4+CD8-CD45RO+ cells for memory CD4+ T cells. Sequencing used memory CD4+ T cells from blood. The receptors here all came from an adult in good health and CMV-seronegative.

V gene TRBV5-1 combines with J gene TRBJ2-2; D perhaps matches TRBD2 (5 bases). This CDR3 has 13 residues. Looked up from germline, CDR1 is SGHRS and CDR2 is YFSETQ. Trimming stripped 2 bases from V and 10 bases from J, with 12 bases between. Written as DNA, the CDR3 is TGCGCCAGCAGCTTAATTGTGGGAGAGGAGCTGTTTTTT. Translated: CASSLIVGEELFF.

The V and J genes are TRBV6-5 and TRBJ2-7; perhaps TRBD1 as D (5 bases). CDR3 length equals 15 residues. CDR1 MNHEY and CDR2 SVGAGI come from the germline V gene. Trimming left V 2 bases short and J 2 bases short, with 13 bases between. Written as DNA, the CDR3 is TGTGCCAGCAGTTACGGGGCAGCCCAGGCCTACGAGCAGTACTTC. Residues: CASSYGAAQAYEQYF.

V gene TRBV6-1 combines with J gene TRBJ2-1; 15 nucleotides align to TRBD2. V lost 3 bases, J lost 3 bases, and 9 bases stayed unmatched. The CDR3 loop spans 19 amino acids. Germline values: CDR1 MNHNS, CDR2 SASEGT. Here the CDR3 reads CASSDTGTSGRSYYNEQFF. The CDR3 DNA reads TGTGCCAGCAGTGATACGGGGACTAGCGGGAGGAGTTACTACAATGAGCAGTTCTTC.

CDR3 region: CASSTILTGGSIQYF. In DNA form, the CDR3 reads TGTGCCAGCAGTACCATTCTGACGGGGGGGAGCATTCAGTACTTC. This chain uses TRBV11-2 with TRBJ2-4, with TRBD2 matching 8 bases. J was trimmed by 9 bases and V by 6 bases; bases with no gene match: 13. The CDR3 contains 15 residues. CDR1 is SGHAT, CDR2 FQNNGV, per germline.

This chain joins TRBV6-5 and TRBJ2-3; 7 bases are shared with TRBD1. Unmatched junction bases numbered 3, after V lost 2 bases and J lost 7 bases. CDR3 length: 13 amino acids. Germline CDR1 reads MNHEY; CDR2 reads SVGAGI. Written as DNA, the CDR3 is TGTGCCAGCAGTTACCGACAGGGCTATACGCAGTATTTT. This codes for CASSYRQGYTQYF.

This clone was seen a single time. The V gene is TRBV15, the J gene TRBJ2-3; D might be TRBD2 (7 bases). The germline V and J ends were trimmed by 2 bases and 6 bases, with 18 bases remaining between them. The CDR3 is made up of 16 amino acids. Germline CDR1 is LNHNV and CDR2 is YYDKDF (reference sequence). The CDR3 sequence is CATSRFSGNTGDTQYF. DNA for the CDR3: TGTGCCACCAGCAGATTCAGCGGGAACACAGGGGATACGCAGTATTTT. Using reference TRBV15 and TRBJ2-3 for the parts outside the CDR3, the full variable domain is DAMVIQNPRYQVTQFGKPVTLSCSQTLNHNVMYWYQQKSSQAPKLLFHYYDKDFNNEADTPDNFQSRRPNTSFCFLDIRSPGLGDTAMYLCATSRFSGNTGDTQYFGPGTRLTVL.

The chain carries TRBV19 and TRBJ2-3, with D uncertain. From germline, CDR1 is LNHDA and CDR2 SQIVND (reference sequence). CDR3 length: 14 residues. V was cut by 3 bases and J by 2 bases, with 9 bases left in between. CDR3: CASSIGPLTDTQYF. The CDR3 nucleotides are TGTGCCAGTAGTATCGGTCCCCTCACAGATACGCAGTATTTT.

This clone was detected once. The gene calls are TRBV27 and TRBJ2-3; D remains ambiguous. Germline-derived CDR1 and CDR2 are MNHEY and SMNVEV (reference sequence). The ends were cut back, 6 bases at V and 1 base at J, with 14 bases in the middle. The CDR3 loop spans 15 amino acids. The CDR3 here is CASRERLGGTDTQYF. The CDR3, as DNA: TGTGCCAGCAGGGAACGTCTTGGAGGCACAGATACGCAGTATTTT.

V usage is TRBV10-3 and J usage is TRBJ1-5, with D hard to call. Germline lookup yields CDR1 ENHRY and CDR2 SYGVKD. V was pared by 1 base and J by 7 bases, with 14 bases between. The CDR3 totals 15 residues. CDR3 DNA sequence: TGTGCCATCAGTGAGTATTTGGCAGGAGGACAGCCCCAGCATTTT. Translation: CAISEYLAGGQPQHF.

This chain uses TRBV10-3 with TRBJ2-1; perhaps TRBD1 as D (6 bases). The CDR3 contains 16 residues. Germline assignment: CDR1 ENHRY and CDR2 SYGVKD. V gave up 3 bases and J gave up 0 bases, with 12 bases separating them. Here the CDR3 reads CAISELQGSSYNEQFF. DNA of the CDR3: TGTGCCATCAGTGAATTACAGGGAAGCTCCTACAATGAGCAGTTCTTC.

This clone was seen only once. The chain recombines TRBV11-2 with TRBJ1-5, with D perhaps matching TRBD1 (5 bases). The CDR3 totals 13 residues. The germline V gene has CDR1 SGHAT and CDR2 FQNNGV. The ends were cut back, 5 bases at V and 5 bases at J, with 10 bases in the middle. Here the CDR3 reads CASSPGRDQPQHF. The CDR3 DNA sequence: TGTGCCAGCAGCCCCGGCAGGGATCAGCCCCAGCATTTT.

This clone was observed a few times. This chain links TRBV25-1 with TRBJ1-2; TRBD1 matches 9 bases. CDR3 size: 15 residues. Per germline, CDR1 MGHDK and CDR2 SYGVNS. Trimming at V came to 0 bases and at J to 5 bases, leaving 4 bases not matched to a gene. The CDR3 DNA follows: TGTGCCAGCAGTGAATATCACAGGGGGCGTTATGGCTACACCTTC. Translating gives CASSEYHRGRYGYTF.

This chain connects TRBV28 to TRBJ1-1; TRBD1 is a possible D gene (6 bases). CDR1 MDHEN and CDR2 SYDVKM come from the germline V gene. Between the trimmed V and J ends, which lost 2 bases and 2 bases, there was a span of 12 bases. CDR3 length equals 15 residues. The CDR3 here is CASSLETRGNTEAFF. The DNA for the CDR3 is TGTGCCAGCAGTTTAGAAACCAGGGGAAACACTGAAGCTTTCTTT.

This clone is medium-sized within its sample. The V call is TRBV29-1, the J call TRBJ2-5; 9 bases align to TRBD1. CDR1 is SQVTM, CDR2 ANQGSEA, per germline. The CDR3 extends over 12 amino acids. The trim removed 7 bases at V and 5 bases at J, leaving 5 bases unmatched. In DNA form, the CDR3 reads TGCAGCGGGGGACAGGGAAGGGAGACCCAGTACTTC. It translates to CSGGQGRETQYF.

This chain uses TRBV6-6 with TRBJ2-5; D possibly corresponds to TRBD1 (6 bases). The CDR3 has 14 residues. CDR1 is MNHNY, CDR2 SVGAGI, per germline (reference sequence). Trimming took 5 bases from V and 3 from J, leaving 13 bases between them. The CDR3 loop is CASSARGLEETQYF. CDR3 nucleotide sequence: TGTGCCAGCAGTGCCAGGGGCTTGGAAGAGACCCAGTACTTC.

The genes are TRBV27 and TRBJ2-7; D is unresolved. Trimming took 5 bases from V and 1 from J, leaving 15 bases between them. This CDR3 has 15 residues. Germline CDR1 is MNHEY and CDR2 is SMNVEV (reference sequence). In nucleotides, the CDR3 is TGTGCCAGCAGTCCATCAGTAAGTTTATCCTACGAGCAGTACTTC. Its translation: CASSPSVSLSYEQYF.

The V call is TRBV5-6, the J call TRBJ1-4; a weak D match, TRBD1 (6 bases). V was trimmed by 4 bases and J by 5 bases, leaving 15 bases between them. Germline V lookup: CDR1 SGHDT, CDR2 YYEEEE. There are 15 residues in the CDR3. CDR3 coding DNA: TGTGCCAGCAGCCTCACCGGGACATCAAATGAAAAACTGTTTTTT. Its protein is CASSLTGTSNEKLFF. Supplemented by reference TRBV5-6 and TRBJ1-4, the full variable domain reads DAGVTQSPTHLIKTRGQQVTLRCSPKSGHDTVSWYQQALGQGPQFIFQYYEEEERQRGNFPDRFSGHQFPNYSSELNVNALLLGDSALYLCASSLTGTSNEKLFFGSGTQLSVL.

The rearrangement uses TRBV29-1 and TRBJ2-5; TRBD1 matches at 9 bases. The CDR3 is made up of 12 amino acids. V trimming: 7 bases; J trimming: 3 bases; junction bases outside the gene matches: 3. Germline loops: CDR1 SQVTM, CDR2 ANQGSEA. CDR3 sequence (DNA): TGCAGCGCGGGGGACAGGGAAGAGACCCAGTACTTC. Amino acids: CSAGDREETQYF.

This chain links TRBV7-7 with TRBJ2-5, with TRBD2 matching 13 bases. CDR3 size: 17 residues. Germline assignment: CDR1 SSHAT and CDR2 FNYEAQ (reference sequence). V gave up 1 base and J gave up 2 bases; unmatched junction bases: 4. CDR3 in DNA: TGTGCCAGCAGCTTAGGACTAGCGGGAGGAGTTCAAGAGACCCAGTACTTC. It codes for CASSLGLAGGVQETQYF. The full variable domain, rest sourced from reference TRBV7-7 and TRBJ2-5, is GAGVSQSPRYKVTKRGQDVTLRCDPISSHATLYWYQQALGQGPEFLTYFNYEAQPDKSGLPSDRFSAERPEGSISTLTIQRTEQRDSAMYRCASSLGLAGGVQETQYFGPGTRLLVL.

The chain employs TRBV7-9 and TRBJ1-2; D is unresolved. Germline lookup yields CDR1 SEHNR and CDR2 FQNEAQ (reference sequence). V shed 0 bases and J shed 1 base, with 15 bases lying between them. The CDR3 runs 17 residues. The chain's CDR3 is CASSLALNKRYNYGYTF. In DNA, the CDR3 is TGTGCCAGCAGCTTAGCGCTCAATAAGCGGTATAACTATGGCTACACCTTC.

This clone was recorded only once. This chain joins TRBV2 and TRBJ2-7; TRBD2 aligns across 7 bases. This CDR3 region has 12 residues. With V trimmed by 7 bases and J by 6 bases, 6 bases remained unmatched. Germline-derived CDR1 and CDR2 are SNHLY and FYNNEI. This CDR3 reads CASTETGGEQYF. Written as DNA, the CDR3 is TGTGCCAGCACCGAAACGGGGGGCGAGCAGTACTTC.

The chain employs TRBV28 and TRBJ2-1; TRBD1 might be the D (7 bases). V was pared by 2 bases and J by 4 bases, with 15 bases between. Germline-derived CDR1 and CDR2 are MDHEN and SYDVKM. This CDR3 spans 16 amino acids. The CDR3 DNA reads TGTGCCAGCAGTTTAGACCGACAGGGAGGATACAATGAGCAGTTCTTC. Translation: CASSLDRQGGYNEQFF.

The J gene is TRBJ2-6, the V gene TRBV11-2; D gene unclear. Trimming stripped 5 bases from V and 1 base from J, with 12 bases between. CDR1 and CDR2 (germline): SGHAT, FQNNGV. This CDR3 is 16 amino acids long. The CDR3 protein is CASSARLASGANVLTF. The CDR3 bases are TGTGCCAGCAGCGCCAGGTTGGCGTCTGGGGCCAACGTCCTGACTTTC.

The chain has TRBV6-6 and TRBJ1-5; the match to TRBD1 covers 7 bases. Trimming removed 5 bases from V and 2 bases from J; junction bases left unmatched: 6. The germline V gene encodes CDR1 MNHNY and CDR2 SVGAGI (reference sequence). The CDR3 is made up of 15 amino acids. CDR3 bases: TGTGCCAGCAGTAAAGACAGGGTTGGCAATCAGCCCCAGCATTTT. Protein: CASSKDRVGNQPQHF.

This chain joins TRBV6-6 and TRBJ2-5, with D possibly being TRBD1 (5 bases). The CDR3 has 15 residues. The ends were cut back, 0 bases at V and 4 bases at J, with 12 bases in the middle. Germline CDR1 and CDR2: MNHNY and SVGAGI (reference sequence). CDR3 DNA sequence: TGTGCCAGCAGTTACTCGGCTAGAAGGGGAGAGACCCAGTACTTC. Protein product: CASSYSARRGETQYF.

The genes are TRBV2 and TRBJ1-3; D unresolved. Per germline, CDR1 SNHLY and CDR2 FYNNEI. The CDR3 length is 12 residues. V was cut by 2 bases and J by 4 bases, with 3 bases left in between. CDR3: CASSERGNTIYF. As DNA, the CDR3 is TGTGCCAGCAGTGAAAGGGGAAACACCATATATTTT.

The chain employs TRBV7-2 and TRBJ2-1; tentatively, D is TRBD2 (6 bases). Germline V lookup: CDR1 SGHTA, CDR2 FQGNSA. Trimming removed 5 bases from V and 5 bases from J, with 13 bases in between. The CDR3 consists of 14 residues. CDR3 sequence (DNA): TGTGCCAGCAGCCTCTCGGGAGTTAACAATGAGCAGTTCTTC. The encoded protein is CASSLSGVNNEQFF.

V is TRBV4-1 and J is TRBJ1-4; possible D gene TRBD1, 6 bases. Trimming shortened V by 3 bases and J by 7 bases, and 18 bases separated the two germline ends. This CDR3 contains 16 residues. Germline V gives CDR1 MGHRA, CDR2 YSYEKL. This chain's CDR3 is CASSHPFLKGGEKLFF. CDR3 nucleotides: TGCGCCAGCAGCCATCCCTTCCTGAAGGGGGGTGAAAAACTGTTTTTT.

This sequence joins TRBV7-2 and TRBJ2-5; possible D gene TRBD1, 5 bases. Germline loops: CDR1 SGHTA, CDR2 FQGNSA. With 2 bases removed from V and 3 bases from J, the gap between germline ends came to 13 bases. The CDR3 has 15 residues. Here the CDR3 reads CASSLTPTVKETQYF. The CDR3 DNA follows: TGTGCCAGCAGCTTAACCCCGACAGTTAAAGAGACCCAGTACTTC.

In this sample, this clone turned up once. J is TRBJ2-5 and V is TRBV29-1, with a tentative D call TRBD2 (5 bases). The CDR3 has 13 residues. V dropped 4 bases and J dropped 3 bases, with 12 bases sitting between them. The germline V gene has CDR1 SQVTM and CDR2 ANQGSEA. The CDR3 nucleotides read TGCAGCGTTGTAGTCACGGGGAAAGAGACCCAGTACTTC. Protein: CSVVVTGKETQYF.

The chain has TRBV5-1 and TRBJ2-7; 7 nucleotides match TRBD1. The CDR3 is 15 residues long. Per the germline V gene, CDR1 is SGHRS and CDR2 is YFSETQ. Germline trimming cut 0 bases from V and 0 bases from J; bases unmatched to any gene: 3. The CDR3 loop reads CASSLARTGSYEQYF. DNA for the CDR3: TGCGCCAGCAGCTTGGCCAGGACAGGCTCCTACGAGCAGTACTTC.

This chain connects TRBV4-1 to TRBJ2-3; no clear D gene. The CDR3 sequence is 13 residues long. V dropped 5 bases and J dropped 5 bases, with 11 bases sitting between them. The germline gives CDR1 MGHRA, CDR2 YSYEKL. CDR3 sequence (DNA): TGCGCCAGCAGCTTAATCCTGGGAGATACGCAGTATTTT. This sequence encodes CASSLILGDTQYF.